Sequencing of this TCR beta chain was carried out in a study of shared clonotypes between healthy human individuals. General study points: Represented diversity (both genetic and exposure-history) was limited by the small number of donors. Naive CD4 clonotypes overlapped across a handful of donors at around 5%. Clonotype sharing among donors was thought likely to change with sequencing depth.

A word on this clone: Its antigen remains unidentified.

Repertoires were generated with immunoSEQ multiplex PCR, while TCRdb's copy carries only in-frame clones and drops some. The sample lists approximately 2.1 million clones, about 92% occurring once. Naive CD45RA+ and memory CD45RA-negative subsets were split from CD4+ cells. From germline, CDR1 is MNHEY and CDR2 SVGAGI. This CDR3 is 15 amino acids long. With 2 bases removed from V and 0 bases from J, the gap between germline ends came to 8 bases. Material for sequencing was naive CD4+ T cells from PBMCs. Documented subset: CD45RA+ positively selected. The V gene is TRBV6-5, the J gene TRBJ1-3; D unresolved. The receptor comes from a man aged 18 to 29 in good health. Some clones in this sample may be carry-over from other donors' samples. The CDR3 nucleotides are TGTGCCAGCAGTTACGCCACGAGCTCTGGAAACACCATATATTTT. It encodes CASSYATSSGNTIYF.